This TCR beta chain originates from a study of PD-1 blockade in classical Hodgkin lymphoma. Study-wide points: Newly diagnosed patients and complete responders had comparable diversity at baseline. Newly diagnosed patients were reported to exhibit reduced baseline TCR diversity relative to healthy donors. A significant rise in TCR diversity by C4D1 was seen for CD4+ but not CD8+ cells.

As regards this clone: The antigen remains unidentified.

Documented time point: cycle 4 day 1 (C4D1), after five to seven weeks of nivolumab. Each and every patient relapsed after autologous stem cell transplantation, and patients got differing brentuximab vedotin exposure. Classification of best responses gave complete response, partial response or progressive disease. TCRdb keeps only in-frame clones here, not all; method: immunoSEQ multiplex PCR. This table holds tens of thousands of clones, 70% to 80% found once. In germline, CDR1 is LNHDA, CDR2 SQIVND (reference sequence). With V trimmed by 1 base and J by 8 bases, 5 bases remained unmatched. The length of the CDR3 is 15 residues.

This receptor was identified in a human donor with classical Hodgkin lymphoma. The sequences come from peripheral blood mononuclear cells (PBMCs), collected before the fourth cycle of nivolumab. J is TRBJ2-2 and V is TRBV19; 9 bases fit TRBD1. The CDR3 here is CASSIAGTGRGELFF. CDR3 nucleotides: TGTGCCAGTAGTATAGCCGGGACAGGGCGAGGGGAGCTGTTTTTT.